The present TCR beta chain was sequenced within a study of T cell responses to AZD1222 COVID-19 vaccine. General study points: Targeting of unmutated variant regions was reportedly seen in nearly half of spike-specific TCRs.

Measured with immunoSEQ multiplex PCR; TCRdb has only the in-frame clones, and not every one. Of about 110,000 clones listed, less than 95% were seen once; the top ten hold approximately 8.2%. On this clone itself: Its antigen remains unknown.

The V end lost 0 bases, the J end lost 5 bases, and 2 bases lay between the germline ends. Per germline, CDR1 ENHRY and CDR2 SYGVKD. The CDR3 has 11 residues. Sequenced material: peripheral blood, taken 28 days after the second AZD1222 dose. This chain links TRBV10-3 with TRBJ2-7; D gene ambiguous. This sequence was found in an adult who received the AZD1222 COVID-19 vaccine. CDR3 in amino acids: CAISESDEQYF. CDR3 DNA: TGTGCCATCAGTGAGTCTGACGAGCAGTACTTC.